This entry describes one T cell receptor (beta chain). Its antigen is unknown. The sample is drawn from a study of cytomegalovirus exposure and HLA in healthy donors. Study-level results: Researchers counted approximately 160 TCR beta chains as cytomegalovirus-associated. Within an earlier analysis, most TCR beta V segments proved productive either about 90% or about 30% of the time.

Primers: 60 Vbeta forward and 13 Jbeta reverse. Profiling relied on immunoSEQ multiplex PCR, and the TCRdb table lists in-frame clones only, not all of them. The data contain about 86,000 clones, more than 70% of them singletons. The V gene lost 2 bases and the J gene lost 3 bases, with 7 bases spanning the gap. The CDR3 sequence is 13 residues long. Germline CDR1 and CDR2: SGHDT and YYEEEE. The receptor comes from a male donor in good health and CMV-seropositive. The genes are TRBV5-6 and TRBJ2-3; D perhaps matches TRBD2 (5 bases). Input material: PBMCs. Here the CDR3 reads CASSFGETDTQYF. The DNA of the CDR3 is TGTGCCAGCAGCTTCGGGGAGACAGATACGCAGTATTTT.